A single sample is the source of the 5 T cell receptor beta chains below, sequenced in a study of blood T cell repertoires in COVID-19. TCRdb's table, derived via immunoSEQ multiplex PCR, lists solely in-frame clones and lacks some. This sample carries over 200,000 clones, 83% of them seen once, and the ten largest clones take over 1%. The sequencing sample was made of peripheral blood. These TCRs come from a woman in her thirties with COVID-19, enrolled during active disease.

The chain uses TRBV18 and TRBJ1-1; 7 positions match TRBD1. Germline values: CDR1 KGHSH, CDR2 LQKENI. Trimming took 5 bases from V and 5 from J; bases not matched to a gene: 5. CDR3 length equals 13 residues. CDR3 sequence (DNA): TGTGCCAGCTCAACTCAGGGGGGAACTGAAGCTTTCTTT. It codes for CASSTQGGTEAFF. Variable domain in full (rest from reference TRBV18 and TRBJ1-1): NAGVMQNPRHLVRRRGQEARLRCSPMKGHSHVYWYRQLPEEGLKFMVYLQKENIIDESGMPKERFSAEFPKEGPSILRIQQVVRGDSAAYFCASSTQGGTEAFFGQGTRLTVV.

This sequence joins TRBV27 and TRBJ1-1; 7 bases map to TRBD1. Germline V gene lookup returns CDR1 MNHEY and CDR2 SMNVEV (reference sequence). The junction had 12 bases not matched to a gene; V was cut back by 6 bases and J by 5 bases. The CDR3 is 15 residues long. The CDR3 DNA reads as TGTGCCAGCAGACTTACAGGGGCGATACGGACTGAAGCTTTCTTT. It yields the protein CASRLTGAIRTEAFF.

This clone was seen more than once but under ten times. The CDR3 coding sequence is TGTGCCAGCAGTCCCCGGGGACAGGGGGCACCTGAAGCTTTCTTT. Its translation is CASSPRGQGAPEAFF. The chain recombines TRBV6-2 or TRBV6-3 with TRBJ1-1, with TRBD1 matching over 12 bases. Germline V gene lookup returns CDR1 MNHEY and CDR2 SVGEGT. V dropped 5 bases and J dropped 6; count of bases not matched to a gene: 7. This CDR3 contains 15 residues.

V and J are TRBV6-5 and TRBJ2-2, with 7 bases matching TRBD2. The CDR3 sequence is 15 residues long. Germline-derived CDR1 and CDR2 are MNHEY and SVGAGI. The V segment lost 6 bases and the J segment 6 bases; nucleotides outside the gene matches: 10. The CDR3 spells CASRLTQGGSGELFF. CDR3 nucleotides: TGTGCCAGCAGACTAACCCAGGGAGGGTCCGGGGAGCTGTTTTTT.

The chain carries TRBV6-6 and TRBJ1-2; D may be TRBD1 (6 bases). The germline CDR1 and CDR2 sequences are MNHNY and SVGAGI (reference sequence). CDR3 length equals 15 residues. V was trimmed by 7 bases and J by 0 bases, leaving 15 bases between them. The CDR3 DNA follows: TGTGCCAGCAACCACGGACAGCTAGCTAACTATGGCTACACCTTC. It is translated as CASNHGQLANYGYTF.